This TCR beta chain was obtained from a study of beta chain features in type 1 diabetes. Findings of the study overall: For Type 1 diabetes patients, all four CD4+ subsets carried TCRB CDR3s that were moderately but significantly shorter.

Comment on this clone: Its specificity is unknown.

This CDR3 region has 15 residues. The germline gives CDR1 MGHRA, CDR2 YSYEKL. V was pared by 4 bases and J by 3 bases, with 5 bases of the junction left unmatched. Reverse transcribing all isolated RNA meant expressed TCRB transcripts were sequenced. TCRdb's table, derived via immunoSEQ multiplex PCR, lists solely in-frame clones and lacks some. The sample carries about 160,000 clones, 7.8% recorded once. The J gene is TRBJ2-7, the V gene TRBV4-1; 11 bases are shared with TRBD2. The sequencing sample was made of central memory CD4+ T cells from blood. The TCR comes from a woman in her 40s with type 1 diabetes. CDR3 amino acids: CASSLEGTSGYEQYF. CDR3 in DNA: TGCGCCAGCAGCCTTGAAGGGACTAGCGGCTACGAGCAGTACTTC.